This paragraph covers one T cell receptor beta chain sequence. Its antigen remains unidentified. The sample holds no much larger clone one base away, and base qualities are not on file. This sample is drawn from a study of identical twins (dated by TCRdb to between 2015 and 2016). Broadly, across the study: TCR alpha and beta repertoires from monozygotic twins, unrelated adults of various ages and cord blood were deep-sequenced to test whether fetal clonotypes persist. To rule out contamination, replicate twin experiments were performed at different times with different library preparation protocols. Summary of the overall study and its limitations: Zero-insertion analyses could be partly confounded by invariant T cells such as MAIT and iNKT, although diverse VJ usage argued against such confounding for most clonotypes. Out-of-frame TCR alpha sequences shared between twins showed an excess of low generation-probability sequences compared with coincidental sharing between unrelated individuals. In beta out-of-frame sequences, excess twin sharing was weaker, because having fewer shared sequences lowered the signal-to-noise ratio. Fewer insertions were carried by abundant cord blood beta clonotypes; a weaker similar trend was observed in young adult naive repertoires, while no such trend was observed in memory repertoires. Because the same donors could not be followed over many years, conclusions were based on cross-sectional statistical analysis. Out-of-frame TCR alpha sharing in monozygotic twins was systematically underestimated by recombination models, whereas sharing between unrelated individuals was in agreement with the recombination models.

There are 13 amino acids in the CDR3, from cysteine to phenylalanine inclusive. Only CDR3 DNA is held: 39 bases, read in frame from base 1. CDR1 and CDR2 are read off the germline V gene (reference sequence) as LNHNV and YYDKDF. V was cut back by 1 base and J by 4 bases, leaving a gap of 6 bases between them. Libraries were made using 5' RACE. Sequencing was performed on an Illumina HiSeq 2000. A universal primer binding site was introduced by template switching, and a unique molecular identifier was present in the final cDNA, enabling accurate counting of TCR cDNA molecules. First-strand cDNA for TCR alpha and beta chains was synthesized from specific primers in the conserved constant-segment region. Each cDNA library was double barcoded, with a SMART-Mk sample barcode plus Illumina barcodes, to control for contamination. TruSeq adapter sequences, together with Illumina sample barcodes, were added in two successive PCR steps. The TCR alpha and beta cDNA libraries were sequenced on the Illumina HiSeq platform using custom primers. As for how the authors treated the data: MiGEC processed the raw reads to extract unique molecular identifiers, while MiXCR was used to determine the CDR3 positions. Recombination models were inferred per individual with the repgenHMM and IGoR tools using an EM algorithm. The analysis of shared clonotypes was done with the tcR package in R, with sharing normalized by the product of cloneset sizes. To study raw recombination without the effects of thymic and clonal selection, out-of-frame nonproductive sequences were analyzed. TCRdb applied fastp at Q25 and MiXCR to the public reads, then kept only in-frame beta chains. Each entry is one CDR3 protein sequence, shown with its most common DNA and genes. These V and J calls originate from TCRdb's pipeline instead of the authors' own analysis. Present in this sample are around 550,000 distinct CDR3 sequences, 13% to 15% of which were seen just once. The ten largest clones add up to 0.44% of the sample.

Every donor was a healthy Caucasian. Three pairs of female monozygotic twins, all aged roughly 18 to 30 years, made up the twin cohort. CD4+ and CD8+ T cell populations were isolated with positive isolation kits from Invitrogen. The data were also submitted as part of a second study, on yellow fever vaccine responses in identical twins. The second study's authors report: The T cell response to vaccination in identical twins was reported by the authors to appear partly convergent and partly personalized. The study precisely tracked vaccine-responding T cell clones in identical twins.

This chain is built from TRBV15 and TRBJ2-3; the D gene could be TRBD1 or TRBD2, each one agreeing over 5 bases. This sequence was found in a woman under 30 in good health. Sequenced input: CD4+ T cells sorted from blood. This receptor carries the CDR3 CATSRGGADTQYF. In nucleotides, the sequence is TGTGCCACCAGCAGAGGAGGGGCAGATACGCAGTATTTT.